A selection of T cell receptor beta chains follows, all from one sample in a study of T cell repertoires in cytomegalovirus infection. Their specific antigens are unknown. From the reads, TCRdb called clonotypes with MiXCR, one entry per CDR3 protein. The table has 250,000 to 300,000 distinct CDR3 sequences, roughly 21% seen once. The input for sequencing was cultured PBMCs, taken from culture after CMV antigen stimulation. Receptor source: a human donor in good health (CMV status not recorded). Some clones in this sample may be carry-over from other donors' samples. CDR3s include the opening cysteine and the closing phenylalanine or tryptophan.

TRBV6-5 | CASSFGQGAETQYF
TRBV11-2 | CASSGAGTAKNIQYF
TRBV19 | CASTNTGQSGTENEQFF
TRBV6-5 | CASSPGRGREKLFF
TRBV6-5 | CASTKRVAARYEQYF
TRBV12-3/TRBV12-4 | CASNQQGSNQPQHF
TRBV11-3 | CASSLGEGTNTEAFF
TRBV28 | CASSFSAFYTF
TRBV7-2 | CASSRLAGSETQYF
TRBV4-2 | CASSQGAPGPGELFF
TRBV18 | CASSPSGDPNYGYTF
TRBV15 | CATSRPGTSPYEQYF
TRBV20-1 | CSASGTSVDEQYF
TRBV7-6 | CASSSRPGGRAQETQYF
TRBV20-1 | CSAGAGTDTQYF
TRBV7-9 | CASSSSRGQGVF
TRBV5-1 | CASSPRGAPGELFF
TRBV6-1 | CASSEQGGYTEAFF
TRBV30 | CAWSITGTGGLEQYF
TRBV4-1 | CASSQDWEGLAGMAGELFF
TRBV6-6 | CASTRGLAGDTDTQYF
TRBV28 | CASSLGDRTTGELFF
TRBV7-2 | CASSFGWTYEQYF
TRBV6-1 | CASTPTSIANQPQHF
TRBV7-9 | CASSLGSPDTQYF
TRBV11-2 | CASSSQGANSPLHF
TRBV24-1 | CATSFTDTQYF
TRBV6-8 | CASSPGQQTFF
TRBV6-1 | CASSRGLAGGPTGEQFF
TRBV6-6 | CASSAETDTQYF
TRBV10-3 | CAIKQQGGQETQYF
TRBV3-1 | CASSQAVNTEAFF
TRBV7-8 | CASSLVGTGLEKLFF
TRBV29-1 | CSVEGRLGYEQYF
TRBV4-1 | CASSQGLAVSTDTQYF
TRBV4-1 | CASRDLNTEAFF
TRBV6-1 | CASRETATYEQYF
TRBV6-1 | CASSATGFTEAFF
TRBV6-2/TRBV6-3 | CASRSNRVPNTEAFF
TRBV20-1 | CSASDGQGTIYEQYF
TRBV7-2 | CASSLVARLAPDTQYF
TRBV24-1 | CATSAGQFSITSSYNEQFF
TRBV29-1 | CSVDQTGWDTEAFF
TRBV6-6 | CASSFLGQLNTEAFF
TRBV10-3 | CAISESGQSLSGANVLTF
TRBV28 | CASTEWGSPSGNTIYF
TRBV4-1 | CASSQTQGETQYF
TRBV7-8 | CASSLDPGVVNEQFF
TRBV7-2 | CASSFGQGERELFF
TRBV20-1 | CSASEAGNTGELFF
TRBV7-2 | CASSLAAGATDTQYF
TRBV20-1 | CSARRGEAFF
TRBV7-9 | CASSLESRGFAEAFF
TRBV29-1 | CSVRAVAVANTGELFF